This T cell receptor (beta chain) was sequenced in a study of response to subunit inactivated influenza vaccine. As regards this clonotype: What it binds is not known.

Via MiXCR, TCRdb re-called the RT-PCR reads, giving one row per CDR3 protein. The profile shows 160,000 or so distinct CDR3 sequences, roughly 10% of them singletons. Study-wide results and caveats: That few new T cells are recruited by each seasonal influenza vaccination was the authors' suggestion.

Germline V gene sequence: CDR1 MNHEY, CDR2 SMNVEV (reference sequence). This CDR3 is built from 12 residues. V dropped 5 bases and J dropped 9 bases, with 11 bases sitting between them. This sequence originates from a man aged 45-65 years who received an inactivated influenza vaccine. This specimen was non-naive T cells sorted from PBMCs, taken 35 to 45 days after vaccination. V is TRBV27 and J is TRBJ2-1; D call uncertain. The chain's CDR3 is CASSLDLGEQFF. In DNA, the CDR3 is TGTGCCAGCAGTCTCGACCTGGGTGAGCAGTTCTTC.